One T cell receptor (beta chain) is described in this entry. In the authors' methods: Nucleated cell counts were estimated from reference gene primer amplification. This table comes from immunoSEQ multiplex PCR, and its TCRdb copy is limited to in-frame clones, with some not included. That table furnishes V, J and clone size, whereas the DNA furnished D and trimming. The table records about 240,000 clones, around four fifths of them present only once. This entry comes from a study of blood T cell repertoires in COVID-19. Study-level background: Acute and convalescent COVID-19 specimens originated in the United States, Italy and Spain. Sources were T cells, B-cell-depleted T cells, or PBMCs; the material itself was cDNA or gDNA.

The CDR3 is 16 amino acids. Germline V gene sequence: CDR1 LGHDT, CDR2 YNNKEL (reference sequence). The V end was cut by 1 base, the J end by 1 base, with 12 bases between. The chain combines TRBV3-1 (or the pseudogene TRBV3-2) with TRBJ2-3; a possible D gene is TRBD2 (7 bases). Sequenced: peripheral blood. This receptor was identified in a woman aged 70 to 79 with acute or convalescent COVID-19. The CDR3 region has the DNA TGTGCCAGCAGCCAAGGGGGGGGCCGGCGCACAGATACGCAGTATTTT. Its translation: CASSQGGGRRTDTQYF.